The subject of this entry is one T cell receptor (beta chain). Its antigen is still unknown. The CDR3 is 13 amino acids. V was pared by 8 bases and J by 3 bases, with 13 bases between. Germline V lookup: CDR1 GTSNPN, CDR2 SVGIG (reference sequence). These data belong to a study of Ad26.COV2.S vaccination and SARS-CoV-2 variants. At the level of the study: The study gave Ad26.COV2.S intramuscularly, once or twice 56 days apart. Study observations and caveats: Vaccinees showed greater spike-specific TCR breadth than placebo recipients. Substantial breadth was reportedly displayed by spike-specific CD8+ and CD4+ T cell responses after vaccination.

Treatment: 19 received Ad26.COV2.S at low or high dose, single or two shots; about 5 received placebo; per-sample allocation not given. At day 63 after the first vaccine or placebo injection, samples were drawn. Sequenced by immunoSEQ multiplex PCR; TCRdb stores in-frame clones only, minus some. The sample holds 350,000 to 550,000 clones; about 88% are singletons and the top ten take approximately 2.5%. Sample: peripheral blood, taken in a trial of Ad26.COV2.S vaccine versus placebo. V and J are TRBV30 and TRBJ2-2, with TRBD2 as a possible D gene (5 bases). This TCR was sampled from a person between 18 and 65 years old who received the Ad26.COV2.S COVID-19 vaccine or a placebo. The CDR3: CALRGGYTGELFF. CDR3 bases: TGTGCCCTTCGTGGCGGGTACACCGGGGAGCTGTTTTTT.